One TCR beta chain is described in this entry. The CDR3 runs to 15 residues. The germline CDR1 and CDR2 sequences are MDHEN and SYDVKM. V was shortened by 2 bases and J by 2 bases, with 13 bases between the two germline ends. The record originates from a study of shared clonotypes between healthy human individuals. Clones were sequenced by immunoSEQ multiplex PCR, and TCRdb holds only the in-frame ones, with some missing. The sample comprises approximately 2.4 million clones, almost 96% of which are singletons, and around 0.13% rests with the top ten. The receptor's source is a man aged 18-30 years in good health. The rearrangement uses TRBV28 and TRBJ2-7; a weak D match, TRBD2 (6 bases). Sequencing input: naive CD4+ T cells sorted from blood. Subset meaning: CD45RA+ positively selected. The CDR3 reads CASSLGGTTPYEQYF. CDR3 DNA sequence: TGTGCCAGCAGTTTAGGGGGGACGACTCCCTACGAGCAGTACTTC.